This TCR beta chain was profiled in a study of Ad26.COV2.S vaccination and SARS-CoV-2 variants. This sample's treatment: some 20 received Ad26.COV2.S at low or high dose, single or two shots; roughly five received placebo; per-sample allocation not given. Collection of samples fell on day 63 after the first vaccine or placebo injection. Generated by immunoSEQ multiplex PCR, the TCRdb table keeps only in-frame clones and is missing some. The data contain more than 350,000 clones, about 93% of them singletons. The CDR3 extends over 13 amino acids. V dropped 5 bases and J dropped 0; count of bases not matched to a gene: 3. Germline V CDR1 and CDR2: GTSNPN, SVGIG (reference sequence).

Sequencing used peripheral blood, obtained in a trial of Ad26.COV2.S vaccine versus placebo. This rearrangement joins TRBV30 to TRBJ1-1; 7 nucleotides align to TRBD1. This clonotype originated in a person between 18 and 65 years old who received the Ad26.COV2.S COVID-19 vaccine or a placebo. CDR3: CAWGGQVNTEAFF. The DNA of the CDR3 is TGTGCCTGGGGCGGACAGGTGAACACTGAAGCTTTCTTT.